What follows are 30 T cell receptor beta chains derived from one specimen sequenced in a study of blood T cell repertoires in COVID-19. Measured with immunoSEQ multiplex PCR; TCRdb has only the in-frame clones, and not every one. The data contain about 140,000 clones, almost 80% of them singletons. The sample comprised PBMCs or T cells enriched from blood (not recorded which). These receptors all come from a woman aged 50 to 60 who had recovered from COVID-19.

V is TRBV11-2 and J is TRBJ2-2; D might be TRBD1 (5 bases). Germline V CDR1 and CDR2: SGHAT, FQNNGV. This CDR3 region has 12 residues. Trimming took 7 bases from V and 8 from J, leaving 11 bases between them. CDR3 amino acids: CASTLGLGELFF. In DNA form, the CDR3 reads TGTGCCAGCACTCTGGGGCTAGGGGAGCTGTTTTTT. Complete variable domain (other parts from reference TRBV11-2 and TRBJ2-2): EAGVAQSPRYKIIEKRQSVAFWCNPISGHATLYWYQQILGQGPKLLIQFQNNGVVDDSQLPKDRFSAERLKGVDSTLKIQPAKLEDSAVYLCASTLGLGELFFGEGSRLTVL.

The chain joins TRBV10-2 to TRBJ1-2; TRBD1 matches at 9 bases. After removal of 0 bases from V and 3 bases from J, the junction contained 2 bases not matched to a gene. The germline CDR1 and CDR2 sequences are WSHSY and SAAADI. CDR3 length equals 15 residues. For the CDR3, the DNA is TGCGCCAGCAGTGAGTCGAGGACAGGGGACTATGGCTACACCTTC. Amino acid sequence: CASSESRTGDYGYTF.

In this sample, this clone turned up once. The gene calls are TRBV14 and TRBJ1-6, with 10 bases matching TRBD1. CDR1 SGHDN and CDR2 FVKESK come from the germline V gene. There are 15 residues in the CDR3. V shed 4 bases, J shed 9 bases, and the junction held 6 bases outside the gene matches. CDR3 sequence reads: CASSRDRGRTSPLHF. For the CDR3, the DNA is TGTGCCAGCAGCCGAGACAGGGGGCGAACTTCACCCCTCCACTTT.

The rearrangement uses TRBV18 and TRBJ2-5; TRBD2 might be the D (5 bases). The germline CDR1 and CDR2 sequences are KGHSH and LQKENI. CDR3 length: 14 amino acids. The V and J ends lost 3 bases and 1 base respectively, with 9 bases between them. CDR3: CASSPGLAQETQYF. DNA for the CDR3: TGTGCCAGCTCACCCGGACTCGCCCAAGAGACCCAGTACTTC.

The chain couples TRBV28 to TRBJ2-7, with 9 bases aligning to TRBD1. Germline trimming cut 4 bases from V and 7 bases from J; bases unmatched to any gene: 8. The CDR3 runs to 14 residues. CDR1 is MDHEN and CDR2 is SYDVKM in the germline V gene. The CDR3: CASSSGQGLWEQYF. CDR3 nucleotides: TGTGCCAGCAGTTCTGGACAGGGGTTGTGGGAGCAGTACTTC.

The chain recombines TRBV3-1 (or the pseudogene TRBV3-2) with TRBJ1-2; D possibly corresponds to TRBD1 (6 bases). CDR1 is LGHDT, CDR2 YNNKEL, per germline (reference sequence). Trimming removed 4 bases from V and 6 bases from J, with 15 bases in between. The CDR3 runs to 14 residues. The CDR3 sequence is CASSRRSGVNGYTF. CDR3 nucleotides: TGTGCCAGCAGCCGACGATCAGGGGTTAATGGCTACACCTTC.

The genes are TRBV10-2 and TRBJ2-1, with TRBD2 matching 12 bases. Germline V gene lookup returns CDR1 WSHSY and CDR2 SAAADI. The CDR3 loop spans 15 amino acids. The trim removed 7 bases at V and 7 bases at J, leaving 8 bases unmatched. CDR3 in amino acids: CASNRLAGVYNEQFF. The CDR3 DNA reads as TGCGCCAGCAACCGACTAGCGGGAGTATATAATGAGCAGTTCTTC.

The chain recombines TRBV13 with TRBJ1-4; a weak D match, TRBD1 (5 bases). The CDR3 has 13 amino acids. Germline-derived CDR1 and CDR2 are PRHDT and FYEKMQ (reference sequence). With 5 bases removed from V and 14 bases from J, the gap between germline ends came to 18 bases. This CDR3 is CASSPGEAGNLFF. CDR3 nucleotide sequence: TGTGCCAGCAGCCCGGGGGAGGCGGGTAATCTGTTTTTT.

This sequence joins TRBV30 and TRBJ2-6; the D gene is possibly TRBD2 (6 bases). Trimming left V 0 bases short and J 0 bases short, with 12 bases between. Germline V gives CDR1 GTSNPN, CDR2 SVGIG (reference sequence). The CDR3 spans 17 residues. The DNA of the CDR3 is TGTGCCTGGAGTGTTGCGGGGTCTAGCTCTGGGGCCAACGTCCTGACTTTC. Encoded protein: CAWSVAGSSSGANVLTF.

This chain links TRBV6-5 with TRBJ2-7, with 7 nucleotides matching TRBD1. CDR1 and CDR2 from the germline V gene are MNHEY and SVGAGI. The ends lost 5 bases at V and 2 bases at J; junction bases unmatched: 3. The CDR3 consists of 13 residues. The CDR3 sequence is CASSRDRAYEQYF. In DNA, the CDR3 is TGTGCCAGCAGTAGGGACAGAGCCTACGAGCAGTACTTC.

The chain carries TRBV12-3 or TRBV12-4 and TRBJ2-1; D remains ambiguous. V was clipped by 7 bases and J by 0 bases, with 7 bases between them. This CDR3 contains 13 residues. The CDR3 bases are TGTGCCAGCACGGAGAGCTCCTACAATGAGCAGTTCTTC. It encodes CASTESSYNEQFF.

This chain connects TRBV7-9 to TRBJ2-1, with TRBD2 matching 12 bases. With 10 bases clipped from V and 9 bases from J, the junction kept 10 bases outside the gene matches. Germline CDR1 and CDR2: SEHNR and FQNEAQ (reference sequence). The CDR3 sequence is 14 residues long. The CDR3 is CATHGLAGFSEQFF. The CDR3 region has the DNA TGTGCCACCCACGGACTAGCGGGATTCAGTGAGCAGTTCTTC.

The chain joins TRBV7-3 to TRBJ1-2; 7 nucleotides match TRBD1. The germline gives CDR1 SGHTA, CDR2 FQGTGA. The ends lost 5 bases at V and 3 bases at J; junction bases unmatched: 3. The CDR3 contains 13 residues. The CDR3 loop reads CASSPDRDYGYTF. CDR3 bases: TGTGCCAGCAGCCCTGACAGGGACTATGGCTACACCTTC.

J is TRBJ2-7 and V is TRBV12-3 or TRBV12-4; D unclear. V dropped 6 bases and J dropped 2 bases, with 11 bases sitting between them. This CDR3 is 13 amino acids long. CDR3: CASSDSNTYEQYF. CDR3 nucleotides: TGTGCCAGCAGCGACTCGAACACCTACGAGCAGTACTTC.

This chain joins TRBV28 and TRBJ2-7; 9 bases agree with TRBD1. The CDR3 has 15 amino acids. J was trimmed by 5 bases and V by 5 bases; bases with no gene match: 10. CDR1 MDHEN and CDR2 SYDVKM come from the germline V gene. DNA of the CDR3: TGTGCCAGCAGTGCTTCCGGGACAGGGTCCGACGAGCAGTACTTC. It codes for CASSASGTGSDEQYF.

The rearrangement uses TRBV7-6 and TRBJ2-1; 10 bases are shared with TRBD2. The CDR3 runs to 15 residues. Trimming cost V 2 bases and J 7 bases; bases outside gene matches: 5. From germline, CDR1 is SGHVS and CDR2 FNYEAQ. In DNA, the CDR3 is TGTGCCAGCAGCTTAAAAACTAGCGGGATGAATGAGCAGTTCTTC. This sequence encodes CASSLKTSGMNEQFF.

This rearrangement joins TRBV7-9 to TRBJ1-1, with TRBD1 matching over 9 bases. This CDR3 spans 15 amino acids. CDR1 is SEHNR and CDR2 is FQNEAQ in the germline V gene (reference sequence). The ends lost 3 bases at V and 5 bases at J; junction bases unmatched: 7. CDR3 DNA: TGTGCCAGCAGCTTTTTCAGACAGGGGGGAACTGAAGCTTTCTTT. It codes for CASSFFRQGGTEAFF.

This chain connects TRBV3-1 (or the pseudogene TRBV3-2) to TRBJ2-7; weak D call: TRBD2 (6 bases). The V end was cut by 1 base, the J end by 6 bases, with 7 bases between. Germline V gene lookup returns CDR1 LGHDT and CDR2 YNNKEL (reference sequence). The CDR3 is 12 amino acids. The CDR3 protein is CASSQGRGEQYF. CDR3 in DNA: TGTGCCAGCAGCCAAGGGCGGGGCGAGCAGTACTTC.

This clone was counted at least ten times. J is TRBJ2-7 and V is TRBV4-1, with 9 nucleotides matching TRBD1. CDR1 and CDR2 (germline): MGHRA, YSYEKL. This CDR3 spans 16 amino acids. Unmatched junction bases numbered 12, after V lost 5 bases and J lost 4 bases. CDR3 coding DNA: TGCGCCAGCAGCAGAGGGGCCGGGACAGGGTCGTACGAGCAGTACTTC. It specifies CASSRGAGTGSYEQYF.

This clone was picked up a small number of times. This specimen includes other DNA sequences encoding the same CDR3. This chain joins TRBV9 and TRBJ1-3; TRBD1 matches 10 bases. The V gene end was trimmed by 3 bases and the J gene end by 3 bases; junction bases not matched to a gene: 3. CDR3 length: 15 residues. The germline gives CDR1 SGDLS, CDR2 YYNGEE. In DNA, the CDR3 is TGTGCCAGCAGCGAGACAGGGGGCAGTGGAAACACCATATATTTT. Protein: CASSETGGSGNTIYF.

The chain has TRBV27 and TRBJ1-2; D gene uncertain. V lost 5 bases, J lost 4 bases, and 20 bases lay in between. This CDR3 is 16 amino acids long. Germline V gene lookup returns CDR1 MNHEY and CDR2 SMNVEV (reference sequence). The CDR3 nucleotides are TGTGCCAGCAGTCCCCTTGGAGGGAAAGGGCTCTATGGCTACACCTTC. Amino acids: CASSPLGGKGLYGYTF.

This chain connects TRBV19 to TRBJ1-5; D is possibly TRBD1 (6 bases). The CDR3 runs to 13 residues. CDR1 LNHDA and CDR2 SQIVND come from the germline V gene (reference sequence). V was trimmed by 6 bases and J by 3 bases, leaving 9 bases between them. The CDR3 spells CASSDRLNQPQHF. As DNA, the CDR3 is TGTGCCAGTAGCGACAGGCTCAATCAGCCCCAGCATTTT.

CDR3 in DNA: TGTGCCAGCAGTTTCCCGACAGGGACTAGCAGCACAGATACGCAGTATTTT. This encodes CASSFPTGTSSTDTQYF. The chain combines TRBV28 with TRBJ2-3; 9 bases line up with TRBD2. The CDR3 loop spans 17 amino acids. After removal of 3 bases from V and 0 bases from J, the junction contained 7 bases not matched to a gene. Germline CDR1 reads MDHEN; CDR2 reads SYDVKM.

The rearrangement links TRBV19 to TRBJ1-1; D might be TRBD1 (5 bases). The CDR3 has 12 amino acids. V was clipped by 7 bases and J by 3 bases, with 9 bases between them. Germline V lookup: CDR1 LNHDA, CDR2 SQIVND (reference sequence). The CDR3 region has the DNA TGTGCCAGTACAGGGAGGGACACTGAAGCTTTCTTT. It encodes CASTGRDTEAFF.

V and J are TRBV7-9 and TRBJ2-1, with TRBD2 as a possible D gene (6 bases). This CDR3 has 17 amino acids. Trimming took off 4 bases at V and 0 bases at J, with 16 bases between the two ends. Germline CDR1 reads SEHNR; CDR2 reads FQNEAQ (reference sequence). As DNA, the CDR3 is TGTGCCAGCAGCTCATCGGGACTCCAAAGCTCCTACAATGAGCAGTTCTTC. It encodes CASSSSGLQSSYNEQFF.

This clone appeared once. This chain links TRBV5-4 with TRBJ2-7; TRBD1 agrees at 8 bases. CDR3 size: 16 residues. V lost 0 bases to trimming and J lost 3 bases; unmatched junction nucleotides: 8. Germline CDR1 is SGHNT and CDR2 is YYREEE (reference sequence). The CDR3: CASSLGRDRGNYEQYF. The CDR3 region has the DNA TGTGCCAGCAGCTTGGGGCGAGACAGGGGTAACTACGAGCAGTACTTC.

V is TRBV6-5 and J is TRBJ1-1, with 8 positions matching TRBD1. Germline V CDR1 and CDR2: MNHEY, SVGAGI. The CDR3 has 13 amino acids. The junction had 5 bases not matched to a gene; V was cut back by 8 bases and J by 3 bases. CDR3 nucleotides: TGTGCCAGCCTGGACAGGGTGGACACTGAAGCTTTCTTT. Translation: CASLDRVDTEAFF.

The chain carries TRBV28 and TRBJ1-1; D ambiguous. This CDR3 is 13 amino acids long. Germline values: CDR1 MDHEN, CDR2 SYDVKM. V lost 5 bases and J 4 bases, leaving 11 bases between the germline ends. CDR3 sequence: CASSPPTPTEAFF. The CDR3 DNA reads TGTGCCAGCAGTCCTCCTACCCCCACTGAAGCTTTCTTT.

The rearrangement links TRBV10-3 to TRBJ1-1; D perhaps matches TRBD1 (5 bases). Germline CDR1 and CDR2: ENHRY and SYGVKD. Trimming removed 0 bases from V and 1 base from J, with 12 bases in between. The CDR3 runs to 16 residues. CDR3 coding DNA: TGTGCCATCAGTGAGTCGGGGGGGATTGGGAACACTGAAGCTTTCTTT. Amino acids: CAISESGGIGNTEAFF.

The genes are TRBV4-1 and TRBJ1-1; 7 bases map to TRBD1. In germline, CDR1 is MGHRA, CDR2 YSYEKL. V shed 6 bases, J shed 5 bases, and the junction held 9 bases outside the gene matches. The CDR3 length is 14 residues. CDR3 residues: CASRKRTGETEAFF. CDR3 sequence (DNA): TGCGCCAGCAGGAAACGGACAGGCGAGACTGAAGCTTTCTTT.